This TCR beta chain was profiled in a study of regulatory T cells in long-lasting Graves disease. This CDR3 spans 12 amino acids. V trimming: 10 bases; J trimming: 6 bases; junction bases outside the gene matches: 6. Germline values: CDR1 SEHNR, CDR2 FQNEAQ (reference sequence). Time point reported: newly diagnosed GD, antithyroid drugs for less than 3 months. Scientists built the TCR library using RNA that was extracted from PBMCs. The TCR beta library used iRepertoire HTBI primers with Arm-PCR amplification of CDR3. TCRdb passed the multiplex PCR reads through MiXCR, listing each CDR3 protein once. This sample has around 500,000 distinct CDR3 sequences, with roughly 14% found just once. This clonotype was counted many times. This same sample was also part of a study on T cells in Graves' hyperthyroidism and ophthalmopathy. Per that paper: The HTBI primer set served for first-round RT-PCR of the TCR CDR3. A model of 13 V-J pairs discriminated ophthalmopathy from stable hyperthyroidism.

The material was peripheral blood mononuclear cells (PBMCs), obtained at new diagnosis, from a patient treated with antithyroid drugs. The chain links TRBV7-9 to TRBJ2-1; 7 bases map to TRBD2. The sequence was collected from a man aged 25-45 years with Graves disease. In DNA, the CDR3 is TGTGCCATTCGGGACTACCCCAATGAGCAGTTCTTC. This encodes CAIRDYPNEQFF.